The clone carrying this T cell receptor (beta chain) was counted between two and nine times. Its specificity is unknown. This entry belongs to a study of response to subunit inactivated influenza vaccine. In TCRdb, the RT-PCR reads were re-called with MiXCR into one record per CDR3 protein. Of 550,000 to 600,000 distinct CDR3 sequences listed, 10% to 15% were seen once; the top ten hold 10%. Regarding the study as a whole: Each seasonal influenza vaccination recruits few new T cells, the authors suggested.

CDR1 and CDR2 from the germline V gene are ENHRY and SYGVKD. This CDR3 is 12 amino acids long. V was shortened by 7 bases and J by 13 bases, with 17 bases between the two germline ends. The specimen was PBMCs from blood, collected on the day of vaccination. The TCR sequence derives from a man between 45 and 60 years old who received an inactivated influenza vaccine. This chain links TRBV10-3 with TRBJ2-1; D perhaps matches TRBD1 (6 bases). In DNA form, the CDR3 reads TGTGCCATCACCGACCAAACAGGGACCCAGTTCTTC. Encoded protein: CAITDQTGTQFF.